The present entry profiles one TCR beta chain with its context. Its antigen is undetermined. The sample originates from a study of CXCR3-negative and CXCR3-positive naive CD8 T cells. Study-wide findings and caveats: The authors found comparable surface CD5 between naive subsets and inferred TCR strength from TRB CDR3 properties. Memory cells differed in TRBV-TRBJ usage, but naive CXCR3-negative and CXCR3-positive cells had similar usage.

Each TRB cDNA library was prepared by 5' RACE (with UMI labels). TCRdb re-analyzed the 5' RACE reads; it lists each CDR3 protein once, without DNA. Here the sample table reports tens of thousands of distinct CDR3 sequences. Triplicate sorting captured around 300,000 cells each from every CD8+ T cell subset. The CDR3 has 18 amino acids. Per the germline V gene, CDR1 is DFQATT and CDR2 is SNEGSKA (reference sequence). The specimen sequenced was memory CD8+ T cells from blood. V gene TRBV20-1 combines with J gene TRBJ2-5; TCRdb outputs TRBD2, but without DNA this stays unchecked. The source of this sequence is a human donor in good health. Some clones in this sample may be carry-over from other donors' samples. The CDR3 sequence is CSATARLLTGGMQETQYF.